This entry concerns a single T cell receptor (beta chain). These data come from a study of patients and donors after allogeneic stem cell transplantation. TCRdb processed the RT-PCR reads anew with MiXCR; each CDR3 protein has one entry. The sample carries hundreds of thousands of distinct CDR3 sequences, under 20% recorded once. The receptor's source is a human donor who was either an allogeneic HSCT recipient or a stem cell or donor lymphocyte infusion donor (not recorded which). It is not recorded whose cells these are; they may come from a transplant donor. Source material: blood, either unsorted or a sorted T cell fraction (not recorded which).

CDR3 residues: CASSLTSGSKYNEQFF. Written as DNA, the CDR3 is TGTGCCAGCAGTCTAACTAGCGGGTCTAAATACAATGAGCAGTTCTTC. This rearrangement joins TRBV2 to TRBJ2-1, with 9 bases lining up with TRBD2. J gave up 4 bases and V 5 bases, and 9 bases lay outside the gene matches. This CDR3 comprises 16 residues. Germline V gene sequence: CDR1 SNHLY, CDR2 FYNNEI.